A selection of T cell receptor beta chains follows, all from one sample in a study of regulatory T cells in long-lasting Graves disease. One entry per CDR3 protein, called by TCRdb with MiXCR from the multiplex PCR reads. The sample lists 300,000 to 400,000 distinct CDR3 sequences, around 17% seen once, with 30% in the top ten. The same specimen was also included in a second study, on T cells in Graves' hyperthyroidism and ophthalmopathy.

The sample in question was peripheral blood mononuclear cells (PBMCs), obtained at new diagnosis, from a patient treated with antithyroid drugs. These receptors were collected from a man between 35 and 55 years old with Graves disease. Each CDR3 is given with its conserved first and last residue. A D gene is named only where the DNA matches it firmly. The listing skips clone size in some rows; elsewhere it reads once, few, many or a size class.

d_call clone_size j_call v_call cdr3_length cdr3_nt cdr3_aa
- - TRBJ1-2 TRBV27 15 TGTGCCAGCAGTTCCCGAGGGCCAGGCGGGGATGGCTACACCTTC CASSSRGPGGDGYTF
- - TRBJ2-2 TRBV6-1 14 TGTGCCAGCACGGACGAGGGGGACACCGGGGAGCTGTTTTTT CASTDEGDTGELFF
TRBD2 many TRBJ2-3 TRBV7-9 16 TGTGCCAGCAGCTACGCCGGGGACTACTACACAGATACGCAGTATTTT CASSYAGDYYTDTQYF
TRBD2 many TRBJ2-1 TRBV6-1 14 TGTGCCAGCAAAAGGACTAGCGGGGTATATGAGCAGTTCTTC CASKRTSGVYEQFF
- many TRBJ1-1 TRBV27 13 TGTGCCAGCAGTTTATCAACTGCCACTGAAGCTTTCTTT CASSLSTATEAFF
- many TRBJ1-1 TRBV3-1 13 TGTGCCAGCAGCCAATGGGGGGGCACTGAAGCTTTCTTT CASSQWGGTEAFF
- few TRBJ1-1 TRBV5-4 15 TGTGCCAGCAGCCTAAGGTCCCTGGGGAACACTGAAGCTTTCTTT CASSLRSLGNTEAFF
TRBD2 many TRBJ2-3 TRBV10-3 16 TGTGCCATCAGTGAGGGAGCGGGGGGGCTGGAAGATACGCAGTATTTT CAISEGAGGLEDTQYF
- many TRBJ1-2 TRBV9 13 TGTGCCAGCAGCGCCGGGATGGACTATGGCTACACCTTC CASSAGMDYGYTF
TRBD2 - TRBJ2-5 TRBV6-1 15 TGTGCCAGCAGTGAACTGCCGGGACTAGCGGGGGCTGATTACTTC CASSELPGLAGADYF
TRBD1 many TRBJ1-1 TRBV20-1 13 TGCAGTGCTAGGCAGGGGGTGAACACTGAAGCTTTCTTT CSARQGVNTEAFF
TRBD1 - TRBJ2-6 TRBV7-7 15 TGTGCTACTAGACAGGGGGACTCTGGGGCCAACGTCCTGACTTTC CATRQGDSGANVLTF
- many TRBJ2-6 TRBV30 15 TGTGCCTGGAGCACAGGGAGCTCTGGGGCCAACGTCCTGACTTTC CAWSTGSSGANVLTF
TRBD1 many TRBJ1-1 TRBV6-1 16 TGTGCCAGCAGTCGTATGGTGACAGGGGGCGAAACTGAAGCTTTCTTT CASSRMVTGGETEAFF
- many TRBJ2-3 TRBV20-1 15 TGCAGTGCTAGAGATCCTGGGACACGCACAGATACGCAGTATTTT CSARDPGTRTDTQYF
TRBD2 many TRBJ2-1 TRBV29-1 14 TGCAGCGTCCTCCCCGGGGGGGACGGGGGTGAGCAGTTCTTC CSVLPGGDGGEQFF
- many TRBJ2-1 TRBV20-1 15 TGCAGTGTCGGGGGGCCGACAAGCTCCTACAATGAGCAGTTCTTC CSVGGPTSSYNEQFF
- - TRBJ2-7 TRBV18 11 TGTGCCAGCAGCCAAGGCCACGAGCAGTACTTC CASSQGHEQYF
TRBD1 many TRBJ2-3 TRBV2 15 TGTGCCAGCAGTGAAGGGACAGGGCACACAGATACGCAGTATTTT CASSEGTGHTDTQYF
- few TRBJ2-2 TRBV24-1 17 TGTGCCACCAGTGACCGACACCCAGGCCCGAACACCGGGGAGCTGTTTTTT CATSDRHPGPNTGELFF
- many TRBJ2-2 TRBV7-2 14 TGTGCCAGCAGCTTAGGTGACCGCACCGGGGAGCTGTTTTTT CASSLGDRTGELFF
- once TRBJ1-2 TRBV7-3 14 TGTGCCAGCAGCCCAAGGGCAGGGTATGGTGGCTACACCTTC CASSPRAGYGGYTF
- - TRBJ2-5 TRBV19 14 TGTGCCAGTAGTGACAGGATGGAGCAAGAGACCCAGTACTTC CASSDRMEQETQYF
- - TRBJ1-2 TRBV30 16 TGTGCCTGGAGTTCAGATTTCCGGAGTAGAGCTTATGGCTACACCTTC CAWSSDFRSRAYGYTF
TRBD1 many TRBJ2-3 TRBV5-4 15 TGTGCCAGCAGCTCCTCCGGGACAGGGTTAGATACGCAGTATTTT CASSSSGTGLDTQYF
TRBD1 many TRBJ2-5 TRBV5-6 15 TGTGCCAGCAGCTTGGTCTACAGGGGGCGTGAGACCCAGTACTTC CASSLVYRGRETQYF
TRBD1 many TRBJ1-1 TRBV9 16 TGTGCCAGCAGCTTACGACCACAGGGGGCGGACACTGAAGCTTTCTTT CASSLRPQGADTEAFF
- - TRBJ1-4 TRBV15 18 TGTGCCACCAGCGGACGAATCAATATGGGGTTTAGTAATGAAAAACTGTTTTTT CATSGRINMGFSNEKLFF
- many TRBJ2-7 TRBV5-1 14 TGCGCCAACAGCGGAGATGGGGGGTCCTACGAGCAGTACTTC CANSGDGGSYEQYF